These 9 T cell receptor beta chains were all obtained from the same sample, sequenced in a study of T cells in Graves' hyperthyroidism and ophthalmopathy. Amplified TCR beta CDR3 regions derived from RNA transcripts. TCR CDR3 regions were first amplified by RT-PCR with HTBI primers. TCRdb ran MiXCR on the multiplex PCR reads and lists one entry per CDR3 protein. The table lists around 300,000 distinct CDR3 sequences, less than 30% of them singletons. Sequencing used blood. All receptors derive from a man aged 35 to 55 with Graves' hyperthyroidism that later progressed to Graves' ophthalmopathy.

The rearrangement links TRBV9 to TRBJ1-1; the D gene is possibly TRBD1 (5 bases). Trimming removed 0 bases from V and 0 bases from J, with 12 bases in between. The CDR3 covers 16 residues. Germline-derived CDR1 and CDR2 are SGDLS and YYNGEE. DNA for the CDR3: TGTGCCAGCAGCGTAGCAGGGATCGGCTTGAACACTGAAGCTTTCTTT. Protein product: CASSVAGIGLNTEAFF.

CDR3 sequence: CSAWDIYEQYF. The CDR3 bases are TGCAGTGCTTGGGATATATACGAGCAGTACTTC. This rearrangement joins TRBV20-1 to TRBJ2-7; D is unresolved. The length of the CDR3 is 11 residues. V gave up 5 bases and J gave up 4 bases, with 9 bases separating them. The germline V gene encodes CDR1 DFQATT and CDR2 SNEGSKA (reference sequence).

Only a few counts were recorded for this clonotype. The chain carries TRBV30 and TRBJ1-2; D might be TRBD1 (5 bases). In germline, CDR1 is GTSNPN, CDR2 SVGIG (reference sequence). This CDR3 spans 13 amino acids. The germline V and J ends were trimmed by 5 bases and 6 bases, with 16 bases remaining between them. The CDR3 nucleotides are TGTGCCTGGGGTGCGGGGGTTTCTAATGGCTACACCTTC. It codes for CAWGAGVSNGYTF.

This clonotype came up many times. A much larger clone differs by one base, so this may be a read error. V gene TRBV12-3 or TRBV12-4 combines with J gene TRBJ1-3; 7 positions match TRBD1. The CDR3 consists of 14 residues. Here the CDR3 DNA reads TGTGCCAGCAGTTTCAGGGGGGAAGGAACCACCATATATTTT. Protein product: CASSFRGEGTTIYF.

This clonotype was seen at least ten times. CDR3 bases: TGCAGCGTTGAATGGCAGGGTGACTATGGCTACACCTTC. Encoded protein: CSVEWQGDYGYTF. The chain joins TRBV29-1 to TRBJ1-2; perhaps TRBD1 as D (5 bases). The CDR3 is 13 amino acids. Trimming removed 2 bases from V and 3 bases from J, with 10 bases in between. Germline CDR1 is SQVTM and CDR2 is ANQGSEA.

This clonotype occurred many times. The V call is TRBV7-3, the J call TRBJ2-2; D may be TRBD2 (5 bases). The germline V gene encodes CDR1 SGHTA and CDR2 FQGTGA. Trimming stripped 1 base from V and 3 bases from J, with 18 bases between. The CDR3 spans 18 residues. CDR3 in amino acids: CASSLMSSGIGYTGELFF. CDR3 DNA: TGTGCCAGCAGCTTAATGTCTTCCGGGATCGGATACACCGGGGAGCTGTTTTTT.

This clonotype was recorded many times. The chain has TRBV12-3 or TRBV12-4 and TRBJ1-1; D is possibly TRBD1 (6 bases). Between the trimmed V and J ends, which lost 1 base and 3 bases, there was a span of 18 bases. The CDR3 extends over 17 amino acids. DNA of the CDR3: TGTGCCAGCAGTTTAGGGTACAGGGTTAATTCTGACACTGAAGCTTTCTTT. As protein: CASSLGYRVNSDTEAFF.

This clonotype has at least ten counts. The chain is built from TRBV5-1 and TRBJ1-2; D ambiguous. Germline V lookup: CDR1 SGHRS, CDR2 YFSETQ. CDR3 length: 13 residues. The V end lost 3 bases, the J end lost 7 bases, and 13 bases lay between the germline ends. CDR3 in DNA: TGCGCCAGCAGCTCCGAGAGTCGGGGTGGCTACACCTTC. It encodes CASSSESRGGYTF.

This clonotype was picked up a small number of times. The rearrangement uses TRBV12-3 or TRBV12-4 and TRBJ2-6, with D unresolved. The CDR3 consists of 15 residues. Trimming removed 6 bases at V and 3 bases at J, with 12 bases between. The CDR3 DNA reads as TGTGCCAGCAGCCCGTTAGGTGTTGGGGCCAACGTCCTGACTTTC. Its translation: CASSPLGVGANVLTF.